This TCR beta chain derives from a study of blood T cell repertoires in COVID-19. Study as a whole: PBMCs, B-cell-depleted T cells, or T cells were the source of the cDNA or gDNA that made up the material.

Germline lookup yields CDR1 MNHNY and CDR2 SVGAGI (reference sequence). This CDR3 region has 17 residues. Trimming at V came to 5 bases and at J to 2 bases, leaving 6 bases not matched to a gene. The assay was immunoSEQ multiplex PCR, and TCRdb's table has in-frame clones only and misses some. The sample records 250,000 to 300,000 clones, roughly 79% being singletons. Sequenced material: peripheral blood. The TCR comes from an older woman with active or convalescent COVID-19. V is TRBV6-6 and J is TRBJ2-5; 15 nucleotides line up with TRBD2. The DNA for the CDR3 is TGTGCCAGCAGTCCTTGGACTAGCGGGGGGGATCAAGAGACCCAGTACTTC. Protein sequence: CASSPWTSGGDQETQYF.